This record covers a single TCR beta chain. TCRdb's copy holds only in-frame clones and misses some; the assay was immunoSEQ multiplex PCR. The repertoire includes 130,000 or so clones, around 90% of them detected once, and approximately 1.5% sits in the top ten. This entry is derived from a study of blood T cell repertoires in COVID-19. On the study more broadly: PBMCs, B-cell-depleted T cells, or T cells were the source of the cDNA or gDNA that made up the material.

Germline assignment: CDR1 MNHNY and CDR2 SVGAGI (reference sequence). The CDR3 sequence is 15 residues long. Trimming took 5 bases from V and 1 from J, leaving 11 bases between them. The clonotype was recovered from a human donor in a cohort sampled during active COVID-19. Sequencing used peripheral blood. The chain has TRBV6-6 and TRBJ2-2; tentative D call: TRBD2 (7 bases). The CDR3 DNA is TGTGCCAGCAGTCCCGGGGGGCGGAACACCGGGGAGCTGTTTTTT. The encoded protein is CASSPGGRNTGELFF.